Each of the 16 T cell receptor beta chains below was sequenced from the same sample in a study of early T cells in non-severe SARS-CoV-2 infection. TCRdb independently ran MiXCR on the 5' RACE reads; one entry per CDR3 protein. This sample has about 92,000 distinct CDR3 sequences, with roughly 15% found just once. Material: whole blood. The receptors were gathered from an adult who was a healthcare worker with PCR-confirmed SARS-CoV-2 infection or an uninfected control (not recorded which).

The V and J genes are TRBV3-1 and TRBJ2-7; 11 positions match TRBD1. This CDR3 region has 14 residues. The V gene's germline CDR1 is LGHDT and CDR2 YNNKEL (reference sequence). Losses at the gene ends were 4 bases for V and 2 bases for J; bases not matched to a gene: 1. In DNA, the CDR3 is TGTGCCAGCAGCCGGGGACAGGGGGCCTACGAGCAGTACTTC. Encoded protein: CASSRGQGAYEQYF.

The genes are TRBV7-2 and TRBJ1-1; a weak D match, TRBD1 (6 bases). CDR1 is SGHTA and CDR2 is FQGNSA in the germline V gene. This CDR3 has 16 amino acids. Trimming removed 6 bases at V and 0 bases at J, with 17 bases between. CDR3 DNA: TGTGCCAGCAGTAATCAGGGGCCGCCTATGAACACTGAAGCTTTCTTT. This translates into CASSNQGPPMNTEAFF.

The DNA for the CDR3 is TGCGCCAGCAGCCACTTGACAGGGGGCACTGAAGCTTTCTTT. It is translated as CASSHLTGGTEAFF. The rearrangement uses TRBV4-1 and TRBJ1-1; TRBD1 matches at 9 bases. Trimming cost V 3 bases and J 4 bases; bases outside gene matches: 3. This CDR3 has 14 amino acids. Germline assignment: CDR1 MGHRA and CDR2 YSYEKL.

As for this clonotype: With a much larger clone just one base away, this may be a read error. The chain has TRBV20-1 and TRBJ2-5; 9 bases fit TRBD2. The CDR3 has 14 amino acids. The ends lost 8 bases at V and 2 bases at J; junction bases unmatched: 9. CDR1 and CDR2 (germline): DFQATT, SNEGSKA (reference sequence). As DNA, the CDR3 is TGCAGTACAAACAAAGCGGGGGGACAAGAGACCCAGTACTTC. This gives the protein CSTNKAGGQETQYF.

The J gene is TRBJ1-1, the V gene TRBV28; D unclear. The CDR3 loop spans 13 amino acids. With 7 bases removed from V and 2 bases from J, the gap between germline ends came to 11 bases. CDR1 and CDR2 (germline): MDHEN, SYDVKM. For the CDR3, the DNA is TGTGCCAGCATCGAGGGTAGAAACACTGAAGCTTTCTTT. This gives the protein CASIEGRNTEAFF.

This clonotype was seen only a few times. The chain recombines TRBV5-1 with TRBJ1-1; maybe TRBD1 (5 bases). Deletions cut 0 bases from V and 0 bases from J, with 6 bases between. The CDR3 is made up of 14 amino acids. In germline, CDR1 is SGHRS, CDR2 YFSETQ. The DNA for the CDR3 is TGCGCCAGCAGCTTGGACAGGTTGAACACTGAAGCTTTCTTT. Protein: CASSLDRLNTEAFF.

The chain couples TRBV27 to TRBJ2-2; TRBD1 matches at 9 bases. Trimming cost V 3 bases and J 10 bases; bases outside gene matches: 9. The germline V gene encodes CDR1 MNHEY and CDR2 SMNVEV (reference sequence). The CDR3 is 15 residues long. CDR3: CASSFLRQGEVELFF. The CDR3 DNA sequence: TGTGCCAGCAGTTTCCTCCGACAGGGGGAGGTGGAGCTGTTTTTT.

The chain links TRBV11-2 to TRBJ2-2; D unclear. CDR1 is SGHAT, CDR2 FQNNGV, per germline. Trimming took 4 bases from V and 5 from J, leaving 11 bases between them. This CDR3 has 14 amino acids. The CDR3 DNA follows: TGTGCCAGCAGCTCGAATAGCCGGACCGGGGAGCTGTTTTTT. It encodes CASSSNSRTGELFF.

The CDR3 coding sequence is TGCAGTGCTAGGGGACCGGGGGGGAATGAGCAGTTCTTC. As protein: CSARGPGGNEQFF. The V call is TRBV20-1, the J call TRBJ2-1, with 8 nucleotides matching TRBD2. The CDR3 covers 13 residues. Per the germline V gene, CDR1 is DFQATT and CDR2 is SNEGSKA (reference sequence). V gave up 3 bases and J gave up 7 bases; unmatched junction bases: 5.

Many counts were recorded for this clonotype. The chain is built from TRBV7-9 and TRBJ2-2; D perhaps matches TRBD2 (6 bases). V lost 5 bases, J lost 0 bases, and 16 bases lay in between. Germline assignment: CDR1 SEHNR and CDR2 FQNEAQ (reference sequence). CDR3 length: 17 amino acids. The CDR3 loop is CASSGGWQRPNTGELFF. The CDR3 coding sequence is TGTGCCAGCAGCGGAGGGTGGCAGCGCCCGAACACCGGGGAGCTGTTTTTT. The entire variable domain, with the rest obtained from reference TRBV7-9 and TRBJ2-2, is as follows: DTGVSQNPRHKITKRGQNVTFRCDPISEHNRLYWYRQTLGQGPEFLTYFQNEAQLEKSRLLSDRFSAERPKGSFSTLEIQRTEQGDSAMYLCASSGGWQRPNTGELFFGEGSRLTVL.

The rearrangement uses TRBV10-3 and TRBJ1-3; a possible D gene is TRBD1 (5 bases). The CDR3 is made up of 16 amino acids. Per germline, CDR1 ENHRY and CDR2 SYGVKD. V was clipped by 0 bases and J by 0 bases, with 9 bases between them. CDR3: CAISESDTYSGNTIYF. CDR3 nucleotide sequence: TGTGCCATCAGTGAGTCGGACACCTACTCTGGAAACACCATATATTTT.

The chain is built from TRBV10-1 and TRBJ2-7, with D tentatively TRBD1 (5 bases). The CDR3 runs 15 residues. Germline lookup yields CDR1 WNHNN and CDR2 SYGVQD (reference sequence). Trimming cost V 0 bases and J 2 bases, with 11 bases left between them. This CDR3 reads CASSESGAPTYEQYF. The DNA for the CDR3 is TGCGCCAGCAGTGAGTCTGGGGCTCCTACCTACGAGCAGTACTTC.

V gene TRBV11-2 combines with J gene TRBJ2-7, with 9 nucleotides matching TRBD1. After removal of 7 bases from V and 5 bases from J, the junction contained 9 bases not matched to a gene. Germline V gives CDR1 SGHAT, CDR2 FQNNGV. This CDR3 contains 14 residues. CDR3 nucleotide sequence: TGTGCCAGCACCCAACAGGGGGCGTACCACGAGCAGTACTTC. Encoded protein: CASTQQGAYHEQYF.

This clonotype occurred a few times. The rearrangement uses TRBV20-1 and TRBJ1-5; the D is unclear. V dropped 3 bases and J dropped 0 bases, with 21 bases sitting between them. The germline gives CDR1 DFQATT, CDR2 SNEGSKA (reference sequence). This CDR3 is 18 amino acids long. The CDR3 here is CSARHSGKTGLSNQPQHF. CDR3 sequence (DNA): TGCAGTGCTAGGCATTCCGGGAAAACCGGGCTTAGCAATCAGCCCCAGCATTTT.

This clonotype turned up a few times. The genes are TRBV10-2 and TRBJ1-5; 8 bases fit TRBD1. Trimming cost V 6 bases and J 1 base; bases outside gene matches: 8. The CDR3 loop spans 16 amino acids. CDR1 and CDR2 from the germline V gene are WSHSY and SAAADI. In nucleotides, the CDR3 is TGCGCCAGCAGATCCGGGACAGGAGGGAGCAATCAGCCCCAGCATTTT. Translation: CASRSGTGGSNQPQHF.

In this sample, this clonotype turned up many times. The genes are TRBV20-1 and TRBJ1-1; maybe TRBD1 (6 bases). CDR3 size: 15 residues. Germline V gene lookup returns CDR1 DFQATT and CDR2 SNEGSKA (reference sequence). V was pared by 5 bases and J by 1 base, with 17 bases between. CDR3 coding DNA: TGCAGTGCTTCCGGGGGCCTAGGGCCGAACACTGAAGCTTTCTTT. Amino acid sequence: CSASGGLGPNTEAFF.